This TCR beta chain was recovered during a study of T-cell memory formation after mild COVID-19. Study information: Largely donor-specific TCR clusters were found.

TCRdb used MiXCR to reprocess the 5' RACE reads, holding one entry per CDR3 protein. The sample has about 610,000 distinct CDR3 sequences; around 16% are singletons. Study-level points and caveats: Clones shrinking between day 15 and 85 showed a balanced CD4/CD8 split, and those that grew later tilted toward CD4+. Mainly CM and EM harbored the contracting CD4+ clones; mainly EMRA harbored the CD8+ ones. SARS-CoV-2 specificity was not confirmed for second-wave clones peaking on day 37.

Comments on this clonotype: The antigen remains undetermined.

The CDR3 sequence is 13 residues long. Trimming left V 6 bases short and J 4 bases short, with 13 bases between. Germline loops: CDR1 DFQATT, CDR2 SNEGSKA (reference sequence). V and J are TRBV20-1 and TRBJ1-5; D is ambiguous. The sequenced material came from PBMCs or a T cell subset sorted from them (not recorded which). The receptor was isolated from an adult woman who had mild COVID-19 (a few samples of this study predate the infection). Cell type and time point are not known. The CDR3 reads CSAPDVFNQPQHF. In nucleotides, the CDR3 is TGCAGTGCCCCGGACGTATTTAATCAGCCCCAGCATTTT.